This T cell receptor beta chain was identified in a study of breast tumors, draining lymph nodes, adjacent tissues (dated by TCRdb to 2016 to 2017). About the study as a whole: Breast cancer patients provided tumor, adjacent nontumor tissue and axillary lymph nodes, and the study compared the TCR beta repertoires across these three sources. In human breast cancer, the study set out to evaluate how tumor, surrounding tissue and draining lymph node repertoires relate to one another and whether T cells may move between these sites. General findings and caveats noted by the study authors: Tumor T-cell repertoires showed less diversity than lymph node repertoires and more diversity than nontumor tissue repertoires, and tumor T-cell repertoires showed preferential V and J gene usage. The data were judged consistent with most tumor T cells deriving from the lymph node and then expanding within tumor tissue. Tumor and nontumor tissue repertoires were found to be significantly more similar in luminal-like than in basal-like breast cancer. The conclusion that tumor T cells originate in lymph nodes was presented as consistent with a hypothesis rather than as directly demonstrated.

Lymph node samples came from the axillary draining lymph nodes of breast cancer patients. Sequencing instrument: Illumina HiSeq 2000. TCR beta chain libraries were generated by multiplex PCR amplification. The amplified TCR beta chain products were analyzed by high-throughput sequencing. TCRdb took the public reads, trimmed them with fastp at Q25, ran MiXCR for clone calling and kept in-frame beta chains. Merged by CDR3 protein, the rows form single entries marked with the most common genes and DNA. The sample profile shows some 120,000 distinct CDR3 sequences; just under 20% of them were found once. The biggest ten clones account for roughly 3.5% of the sample. This clonotype was counted at least ten times. Its antigen has not been determined. No base quality information exists; no much larger clone differs at one position. CDR1 and CDR2 are read off the germline V gene as MGHRA and YSYEKL. Reading from cysteine to phenylalanine, the CDR3 counts 16 amino acids. Solely the CDR3 DNA is kept, with 48 bases framed from the first base. V is cut by 2 bases and J by 3 bases, and the space between the germline ends is 13 bases.

The V gene is TRBV4-1 and the J gene is TRBJ2-2; the D gene is possibly TRBD1, with 6 bases matching. This clonotype was obtained from a female donor with breast cancer. Some clones in this sample may be carry-over from other donors' samples. Sequencing was performed on axillary lymph node tissue. The bases are TGCGCCAGCAGCCAAATCCGGGACAAGGACACCGGGGAGCTGTTTTTT. It translates to CASSQIRDKDTGELFF.